This TCR beta chain derives from a study of blood T cell repertoires in COVID-19. Study background: Samples came from the United States, Italy and Spain, spanning acute and convalescent COVID-19. T cells, B-cell-depleted T cells, or PBMCs supplied cDNA or gDNA.

How the authors handled the data: Amplification of reference gene primers was used by the study to estimate nucleated cell counts. Only in-frame clones appear in the TCRdb table, and some are missing; sequencing was by immunoSEQ multiplex PCR. The DNA was the basis for D and trimming; V, J and clone size are from that table. The sample has around 200,000 clones; about four fifths are singletons. This clone was seen only a few times. Per germline, CDR1 MGHDK and CDR2 SYGVNS. This CDR3 is built from 14 residues. V lost 2 bases to trimming and J lost 1 base, with 8 bases between them. Material for sequencing was peripheral blood. V usage is TRBV25-1 and J usage is TRBJ1-1; D uncertain. The receptor was isolated from a human donor in a cohort sampled during active COVID-19. CDR3 DNA sequence: TGTGCCAGCAGTGAACTTACAGCGAACACTGAAGCTTTCTTT. It is translated as CASSELTANTEAFF.